A single sample gave rise to the 26 T cell receptor beta chains below, sequenced in a study of control samples from healthy donors and cancer patients. Sequencing was performed with immunoSEQ multiplex PCR; in TCRdb, only in-frame clones are kept and a portion is missing. Of some 200,000 clones in the sample, 85% to 95% were seen once. The sequenced material came from blood. All receptors come from a man aged 50 to 59 in good health.

The gene calls are TRBV4-1 and TRBJ2-7; D not resolved. V was trimmed by 4 bases and J by 3 bases, leaving 13 bases between them. The V gene's germline CDR1 is MGHRA and CDR2 YSYEKL. The CDR3 runs 14 residues. Here the CDR3 reads CASSPRLQGYEQYV. In nucleotides, the CDR3 is TGCGCCAGCAGCCCCCGCTTACAAGGCTACGAGCAGTACGTC.

The chain recombines TRBV6-5 with TRBJ1-5; TRBD1 might be the D (6 bases). Trimming took off 0 bases at V and 7 bases at J, with 10 bases between the two ends. The CDR3 has 14 residues. Germline CDR1 and CDR2: MNHEY and SVGAGI. CDR3 loop: CASSYSTGTQPQHF. CDR3 nucleotide sequence: TGTGCCAGCAGTTACTCGACAGGAACACAGCCCCAGCATTTT.

The chain is built from TRBV18 and TRBJ1-3, with TRBD1 as a possible D gene (5 bases). The CDR3 spans 14 residues. Trimming shortened V by 8 bases and J by 1 base, and 12 bases separated the two germline ends. Germline loops: CDR1 KGHSH, CDR2 LQKENI. The CDR3 protein is CASLQTDSGNTIYF. Written as DNA, the CDR3 is TGTGCCAGCCTACAGACAGATTCTGGAAACACCATATATTTT.

The chain carries TRBV28 and TRBJ2-1, with 10 positions matching TRBD1. CDR1 is MDHEN and CDR2 is SYDVKM in the germline V gene. Trimming cost V 6 bases and J 5 bases; bases outside gene matches: 7. CDR3 size: 15 residues. CDR3 residues: CASSSGGTGDNEQFF. In DNA, the CDR3 is TGTGCCAGCAGCTCCGGAGGGACAGGGGACAATGAGCAGTTCTTC.

The CDR3 region is CATGTGPFEKLFF. DNA for the CDR3: TGTGCCACCGGGACAGGGCCCTTTGAAAAACTGTTTTTT. The V and J genes are TRBV6-5 and TRBJ1-4, with 9 bases aligning to TRBD1. The CDR3 sequence is 13 residues long. CDR1 and CDR2 from the germline V gene are MNHEY and SVGAGI. V shed 10 bases and J 7 bases; nucleotides not matched to a gene: 7.

The V call is TRBV5-1, the J call TRBJ2-2, with a possible D match to TRBD1 (6 bases). This CDR3 is 15 amino acids long. In germline, CDR1 is SGHRS, CDR2 YFSETQ. Between the trimmed V and J ends, which lost 7 bases and 1 base, there was a span of 14 bases. The CDR3 region has the DNA TGCGCCAGCCACTATGGACAGATGAACACCGGGGAGCTGTTTTTT. Translating it yields CASHYGQMNTGELFF.

The chain joins TRBV2 to TRBJ2-7, with TRBD2 identical over 7 bases. The CDR3 is made up of 16 amino acids. The trim removed 3 bases at V and 5 bases at J, leaving 13 bases unmatched. Germline V lookup: CDR1 SNHLY, CDR2 FYNNEI. The CDR3 is CASSDRSYGGKNEQYF. The CDR3 coding sequence is TGTGCCAGCAGTGACAGGAGTTACGGGGGGAAGAACGAGCAGTACTTC. The entire variable domain, with the rest obtained from reference TRBV2 and TRBJ2-7, is as follows: EPEVTQTPSHQVTQMGQEVILRCVPISNHLYFYWYRQILGQKVEFLVSFYNNEISEKSEIFDDQFSVERPDGSNFTLKIRSTKLEDSAMYFCASSDRSYGGKNEQYFGPGTRLTVT.

This chain connects TRBV10-3 to TRBJ2-3; 9 positions agree with TRBD1. Trimming at V came to 6 bases and at J to 4 bases, leaving 5 bases not matched to a gene. The CDR3 is 14 amino acids. Germline-derived CDR1 and CDR2 are ENHRY and SYGVKD. CDR3 nucleotide sequence: TGTGCCATCAGCACAGGGGGCGCGGCAGATACGCAGTATTTT. Amino acids: CAISTGGAADTQYF.

This rearrangement joins TRBV19 to TRBJ2-5; unclear D gene. CDR3 length equals 15 residues. Between the trimmed V and J ends, which lost 3 bases and 4 bases, there was a span of 15 bases. Germline assignment: CDR1 LNHDA and CDR2 SQIVND (reference sequence). This chain's CDR3 is CASSIGRTFVETQYF. The CDR3 DNA follows: TGTGCCAGTAGTATCGGTAGGACGTTCGTAGAGACCCAGTACTTC.

CDR3 in amino acids: CASRATDTQYF. CDR3 DNA: TGTGCCAGCAGGGCCACAGATACGCAGTATTTT. The chain recombines TRBV28 with TRBJ2-3; D uncertain. Trimming shortened V by 6 bases and J by 2 bases, and 3 bases separated the two germline ends. Per the germline V gene, CDR1 is MDHEN and CDR2 is SYDVKM. The CDR3 contains 11 residues.

The table lists this clone with a few counts. The genes are TRBV3-1 (or the pseudogene TRBV3-2) and TRBJ1-5, with D unresolved. From germline, CDR1 is LGHDT and CDR2 YNNKEL (reference sequence). The CDR3 extends over 14 amino acids. V was cut by 1 base and J by 2 bases, with 6 bases left in between. The CDR3 spells CASSQGHGNQPQHF. As DNA, the CDR3 is TGTGCCAGCAGCCAAGGACACGGCAATCAGCCCCAGCATTTT.

The V call is TRBV3-1 (or the pseudogene TRBV3-2), the J call TRBJ2-1; 10 bases match TRBD2. The CDR3 runs to 19 residues. The germline V gene encodes CDR1 LGHDT and CDR2 YNNKEL (reference sequence). The ends lost 0 bases at V and 9 bases at J; junction bases unmatched: 17. The CDR3 bases are TGTGCCAGCAGCCAAGAATCGATTAGTCCTAGCGGGGGAAGAGGTGAGCAGTTCTTC. Translated, it gives CASSQESISPSGGRGEQFF.

The CDR3 sequence: CATSGNDDSNNQPQHF. CDR3 coding DNA: TGTGCCACCAGCGGGAATGACGACAGCAACAATCAGCCCCAGCATTTT. The rearrangement uses TRBV15 and TRBJ1-5, with D possibly matching TRBD1 (5 bases). The CDR3 is 16 amino acids. Trimming shortened V by 5 bases and J by 3 bases, and 17 bases separated the two germline ends. CDR1 is LNHNV and CDR2 is YYDKDF in the germline V gene (reference sequence).

The rearrangement uses TRBV5-4 and TRBJ1-2; TRBD1 matches 10 bases. CDR1 and CDR2 from the germline V gene are SGHNT and YYREEE (reference sequence). The CDR3 spans 15 residues. J was trimmed by 8 bases and V by 4 bases; bases with no gene match: 11. In nucleotides, the CDR3 is TGTGCCAGCAGCCAACCGACAGGGGGCGCTCGGGGCTACACCTTC. This gives the protein CASSQPTGGARGYTF.

The chain links TRBV3-1 (or the pseudogene TRBV3-2) to TRBJ2-2; no clear D. Germline V CDR1 and CDR2: LGHDT, YNNKEL (reference sequence). The CDR3 covers 13 residues. V was clipped by 4 bases and J by 9 bases, with 12 bases between them. CDR3 in amino acids: CASSLRLERELFF. The CDR3 nucleotides read TGTGCCAGCAGCCTGCGATTGGAGAGGGAGCTGTTTTTT.

This clone is a singleton in its sample. The chain uses TRBV10-1 and TRBJ2-3; tentative D call: TRBD2 (5 bases). The V end lost 0 bases, the J end lost 3 bases, and 10 bases lay between the germline ends. CDR1 WNHNN and CDR2 SYGVQD come from the germline V gene (reference sequence). The CDR3 runs to 15 residues. The CDR3 coding sequence is TGCGCCAGCAGTGAGTCTACTAGGGCGACAGATACGCAGTATTTT. Its translation: CASSESTRATDTQYF.

The rearrangement links TRBV2 to TRBJ2-5, with a possible D match to TRBD2 (6 bases). This CDR3 contains 12 residues. The V gene's germline CDR1 is SNHLY and CDR2 FYNNEI. V gave up 7 bases and J gave up 1 base, with 7 bases separating them. This CDR3 reads CASKLAQETQYF. CDR3 DNA sequence: TGTGCCAGCAAACTAGCCCAAGAGACCCAGTACTTC.

The chain employs TRBV12-3 or TRBV12-4 and TRBJ2-6; weak D call: TRBD1 (6 bases). The CDR3 consists of 13 residues. Trimming stripped 5 bases from V and 12 bases from J, with 14 bases between. CDR3 bases: TGTGCCAGCAGTACAGGGCCCCCCTTCGTCCTGACTTTC. Amino acid sequence: CASSTGPPFVLTF.

V is TRBV28 and J is TRBJ2-7; the D call may be TRBD1 or TRBD2 (5 bases each). The CDR3 has 14 residues. The germline gives CDR1 MDHEN, CDR2 SYDVKM. V was trimmed by 6 bases and J by 6 bases, leaving 18 bases between them. The CDR3 loop is CASRAGTASSEQYV. The CDR3 DNA is TGTGCCAGCAGAGCCGGGACGGCGTCGTCCGAGCAGTACGTC.

The chain employs TRBV15 and TRBJ1-2; D is ambiguous. The ends were cut back, 0 bases at V and 4 bases at J, with 9 bases in the middle. The length of the CDR3 is 14 residues. Germline V gene data show CDR1 as LNHNV and CDR2 as YYDKDF (reference sequence). CDR3 loop: CATSRDRAGYGYTF. In nucleotides, the CDR3 is TGTGCCACCAGCAGAGACCGAGCGGGCTATGGCTACACCTTC.

The V gene is TRBV3-1 (or the pseudogene TRBV3-2), the J gene TRBJ1-1; a possible D gene is TRBD1 (5 bases). The CDR3 loop spans 14 amino acids. Germline values: CDR1 LGHDT, CDR2 YNNKEL (reference sequence). V gave up 0 bases and J gave up 4 bases, with 9 bases separating them. This chain's CDR3 is CASSQEEGRTEAFF. The CDR3 nucleotides are TGTGCCAGCAGCCAAGAGGAGGGACGCACTGAAGCTTTCTTT.

The chain employs TRBV19 and TRBJ1-1; D gene unclear. V was clipped by 4 bases and J by 5 bases, with 11 bases between them. CDR1 LNHDA and CDR2 SQIVND come from the germline V gene (reference sequence). The CDR3 contains 13 residues. In DNA form, the CDR3 reads TGTGCCAGTAGTAAGGGCGCGCGGACTGAAGCTTTCTTT. Its translation: CASSKGARTEAFF.

The chain carries TRBV28 and TRBJ1-1, with D unresolved. Germline loops: CDR1 MDHEN, CDR2 SYDVKM. The CDR3 runs to 16 residues. Deletions cut 5 bases from V and 3 bases from J, with 19 bases between. This chain's CDR3 is CASSEIGGGSDTEAFF. Written as DNA, the CDR3 is TGTGCCAGCAGTGAGATCGGAGGAGGGAGCGACACTGAAGCTTTCTTT.

The chain couples TRBV11-2 to TRBJ1-1; D is ambiguous. Germline V gene data show CDR1 as SGHAT and CDR2 as FQNNGV. V was clipped by 1 base and J by 5 bases, with 11 bases between them. The CDR3 covers 14 residues. The CDR3 region has the DNA TGTGCCAGCAGCTTAGTAGACCCAAGGACTGAAGCTTTCTTT. Encoded protein: CASSLVDPRTEAFF. The full variable domain, with the rest looked up from reference TRBV11-2 and TRBJ1-1, is EAGVAQSPRYKIIEKRQSVAFWCNPISGHATLYWYQQILGQGPKLLIQFQNNGVVDDSQLPKDRFSAERLKGVDSTLKIQPAKLEDSAVYLCASSLVDPRTEAFFGQGTRLTVV.

This chain joins TRBV18 and TRBJ2-3; D is unclear. Looked up from germline, CDR1 is KGHSH and CDR2 is LQKENI. V lost 0 bases and J 8 bases, leaving 6 bases between the germline ends. CDR3 size: 12 residues. CDR3 DNA: TGTGCCAGCTCACCACCCTCGATTACGCAGTATTTT. Translating it yields CASSPPSITQYF.

This rearrangement joins TRBV5-1 to TRBJ1-1; D is possibly TRBD1 (5 bases). In germline, CDR1 is SGHRS, CDR2 YFSETQ. The CDR3 runs 14 residues. The V and J ends lost 0 bases and 4 bases respectively, with 10 bases between them. This CDR3 is CASSLAVDTTEAFF. As DNA, the CDR3 is TGCGCCAGCAGCTTGGCCGTGGACACCACTGAAGCTTTCTTT.